This T cell receptor (beta chain) was captured in a study of patients and donors after allogeneic stem cell transplantation. Trimming stripped 1 base from V and 0 bases from J, with 4 bases between. Germline V gives CDR1 SGHVS, CDR2 FQNEAQ. The length of the CDR3 is 15 residues. This clonotype has only a few counts. Each CDR3 protein is one row after TCRdb ran MiXCR on the RT-PCR reads. The sample has some 7,600 distinct CDR3 sequences; more than 9% are singletons. This chain uses TRBV7-8 with TRBJ1-6; D remains ambiguous. Source material: blood, either unsorted or a sorted T cell fraction (not recorded which). This receptor was taken from a human donor who was either an allogeneic HSCT recipient or a stem cell or donor lymphocyte infusion donor (not recorded which). It is not recorded whose cells these are; they may come from a transplant donor. The CDR3: CASSLVASYNSPLHF. CDR3 in DNA: TGTGCCAGCAGCTTAGTGGCCTCCTATAATTCACCCCTCCACTTT.